The subject of this entry is one T cell receptor beta chain. This sample was taken from a study of cytomegalovirus exposure and HLA in healthy donors. Primers: 60 Vbeta forward and 13 Jbeta reverse. Produced via immunoSEQ multiplex PCR; TCRdb's table is partial and in-frame only. The profile shows around 200,000 clones, around 75% of them singletons. Trimming stripped 5 bases from V and 0 bases from J, with 14 bases between. In germline, CDR1 is SGHTA, CDR2 FQGNSA. This CDR3 has 16 residues. The sequenced sample consisted of PBMCs. This clonotype was sampled from a male donor in good health and CMV-seronegative. The rearrangement links TRBV7-2 to TRBJ1-3; possible D gene TRBD1, 6 bases. This CDR3 reads CASSNDRPSSGNTIYF. The CDR3 DNA reads TGTGCCAGCAGCAACGACAGGCCTAGCTCTGGAAACACCATATATTTT.